The 26 T cell receptor beta chains given below trace back to one sample, sequenced in a study of T cell responses to AZD1222 COVID-19 vaccine. TCRdb's copy holds only in-frame clones and misses some; the assay was immunoSEQ multiplex PCR. Of more than 45,000 clones in the sample, about 81% were seen once. The sequenced sample was peripheral blood, obtained on day 0 of AZD1222 vaccination. Receptor source: an adult in good health.

This clone was recorded only once. The chain couples TRBV18 to TRBJ2-3, with D possibly called TRBD1 or TRBD2 (6 bases each). Germline CDR1 KGHSH, CDR2 LQKENI. This CDR3 has 16 amino acids. V was cut by 0 bases and J by 0 bases, with 10 bases left in between. The CDR3 DNA reads as TGTGCCAGCTCACCACCGAGGGGGAGGAGCACAGATACGCAGTATTTT. Its protein product is CASSPPRGRSTDTQYF.

This sequence joins TRBV11-2 and TRBJ2-7; 9 positions match TRBD2. Trimming cost V 0 bases and J 6 bases; bases outside gene matches: 9. This CDR3 has 16 residues. Per germline, CDR1 SGHAT and CDR2 FQNNGV. The CDR3 protein is CASSLDLAGSRVEQYF. CDR3 bases: TGTGCCAGCAGCTTAGATCTAGCGGGAAGTCGGGTCGAGCAGTACTTC.

CDR3 DNA sequence: TGTGCCAGCAGCTTTAGCGGGAGGGCCATATATGAGCAGTTCTTC. Translation: CASSFSGRAIYEQFF. The chain links TRBV11-2 to TRBJ2-1; 11 bases are a match to TRBD2. V trimming: 3 bases; J trimming: 8 bases; junction bases outside the gene matches: 6. The germline gives CDR1 SGHAT, CDR2 FQNNGV. The CDR3 is made up of 15 amino acids.

This clone has only a few counts. The rearrangement links TRBV7-9 to TRBJ2-1; TRBD1 is a possible D gene (5 bases). V was cut by 1 base and J by 5 bases, with 15 bases left in between. The CDR3 runs 16 residues. Germline V gene data show CDR1 as SEHNR and CDR2 as FQNEAQ (reference sequence). CDR3 in amino acids: CASSLGAISTDNEQFF. The CDR3 DNA reads as TGTGCCAGCAGCTTAGGGGCTATTTCGACAGACAATGAGCAGTTCTTC.

This chain's CDR3 is CASSYSGQGRQPQHF. DNA for the CDR3: TGTGCCAGCAGTTACTCCGGACAGGGACGGCAGCCCCAGCATTTT. V usage is TRBV6-5 and J usage is TRBJ1-5; 8 nucleotides align to TRBD1. J was trimmed by 7 bases and V by 0 bases; bases with no gene match: 5. The CDR3 spans 15 residues. Germline-derived CDR1 and CDR2 are MNHEY and SVGAGI.

The CDR3 sequence: CASSLGSGSTDTQYF. The CDR3 DNA is TGCGCCAGCAGCTTGGGGAGCGGGAGCACAGATACGCAGTATTTT. The rearrangement links TRBV5-1 to TRBJ2-3; weak D call: TRBD2 (6 bases). Germline-derived CDR1 and CDR2 are SGHRS and YFSETQ. The germline V and J ends were trimmed by 0 bases and 0 bases, with 8 bases remaining between them. CDR3 length: 15 amino acids.

This clone was recorded once. The gene calls are TRBV7-6 and TRBJ1-1; D unresolved. This CDR3 spans 15 amino acids. V was cut by 6 bases and J by 1 base, with 15 bases left in between. CDR1 and CDR2 (germline): SGHVS, FNYEAQ. The CDR3: CASSYEPGENTEAFF. The CDR3 DNA reads TGTGCCAGCAGTTATGAACCGGGAGAGAACACTGAAGCTTTCTTT.

CDR3 DNA sequence: TGTGCCACCAGCAGAGATCCCGCGTCCGGAGAAAAACTGTTTTTT. Protein: CATSRDPASGEKLFF. This chain joins TRBV15 and TRBJ1-4; unclear D gene. CDR1 is LNHNV, CDR2 YYDKDF, per germline (reference sequence). This CDR3 has 15 amino acids. V was trimmed by 0 bases and J by 8 bases, leaving 13 bases between them.

The chain is built from TRBV29-1 and TRBJ2-7; D remains unclear. Trimming left V 4 bases short and J 7 bases short, with 11 bases between. The CDR3 length is 11 residues. Germline V gene data show CDR1 as SQVTM and CDR2 as ANQGSEA. This CDR3 reads CSVGTGFEQYF. In DNA form, the CDR3 reads TGCAGCGTTGGGACCGGGTTTGAGCAGTACTTC.

This chain links TRBV28 with TRBJ2-7, with TRBD1 identical over 7 bases. Germline V gene data show CDR1 as MDHEN and CDR2 as SYDVKM. CDR3 length equals 16 residues. J gave up 0 bases and V 4 bases, and 9 bases lay outside the gene matches. The CDR3 DNA reads as TGTGCCAGCAGTTCAACTAGACAGGGACCCTCCTACGAGCAGTACTTC. It encodes CASSSTRQGPSYEQYF. Full variable domain (outside the CDR3, taken from reference TRBV28 and TRBJ2-7): DVKVTQSSRYLVKRTGEKVFLECVQDMDHENMFWYRQDPGLGLRLIYFSYDVKMKEKGDIPEGYSVSREKKERFSLILESASTNQTSMYLCASSSTRQGPSYEQYFGPGTRLTVT.

This clone was seen more than once but under ten times. V and J are TRBV14 and TRBJ1-2; D is unclear. The V gene lost 4 bases and the J gene lost 2 bases, with 8 bases spanning the gap. CDR3 length equals 13 residues. Germline-derived CDR1 and CDR2 are SGHDN and FVKESK. CDR3 sequence reads: CASSPDGNYGYTF. CDR3 DNA: TGTGCCAGCAGCCCCGACGGAAACTATGGCTACACCTTC.

The chain recombines TRBV6-5 with TRBJ2-3; the D gene could be TRBD1 or TRBD2 (5 bases each). The CDR3 covers 12 residues. The V end was cut by 0 bases, the J end by 9 bases, with 7 bases between. The V gene's germline CDR1 is MNHEY and CDR2 SVGAGI. The CDR3, as DNA: TGTGCCAGCAGTTACTCCCGGGACACGCAGTATTTT. This codes for CASSYSRDTQYF.

The chain recombines TRBV19 with TRBJ1-1; D is unclear. Trimming stripped 7 bases from V and 1 base from J, with 13 bases between. The germline V gene has CDR1 LNHDA and CDR2 SQIVND (reference sequence). CDR3 length: 14 amino acids. The chain's CDR3 is CASTVRRENTEAFF. For the CDR3, the DNA is TGTGCCAGTACCGTAAGGAGGGAGAACACTGAAGCTTTCTTT.

The chain links TRBV3-1 (or the pseudogene TRBV3-2) to TRBJ1-2, with 8 bases identical to TRBD1. Trimming cost V 6 bases and J 4 bases; bases outside gene matches: 7. The CDR3 consists of 14 residues. The V gene's germline CDR1 is LGHDT and CDR2 YNNKEL (reference sequence). The CDR3 DNA follows: TGTGCCAGCAGAAACAGGGGGGGTAGCTATGGCTACACCTTC. This codes for CASRNRGGSYGYTF.

CDR3 in amino acids: CASSSAGRINEKLFF. The CDR3 coding sequence is TGTGCCAGCAGCTCCGCGGGACGGATTAATGAAAAACTGTTTTTT. The V and J genes are TRBV11-3 and TRBJ1-4, with D possibly being TRBD1 (5 bases). The germline V gene encodes CDR1 SGHNT and CDR2 YENEEA. V was clipped by 4 bases and J by 4 bases, with 13 bases between them. The CDR3 has 15 amino acids.

The chain links TRBV9 to TRBJ1-1; D is unclear. This CDR3 has 15 residues. Germline-derived CDR1 and CDR2 are SGDLS and YYNGEE. V dropped 0 bases and J dropped 3 bases, with 12 bases sitting between them. The CDR3 reads CASSVDLSRDTEAFF. CDR3 DNA sequence: TGTGCCAGCAGCGTAGATCTCTCGAGGGACACTGAAGCTTTCTTT.

This clone was counted only a few times. The genes are TRBV5-8 and TRBJ1-1; 8 bases map to TRBD1. Germline loops: CDR1 SGHTS, CDR2 YDEGEE. CDR3 length equals 15 residues. V shed 4 bases, J shed 6 bases, and the junction held 11 bases outside the gene matches. The DNA of the CDR3 is TGTGCCAGCAGCCTGGACAAAGACAGGGGCGCTGAAGCTTTCTTT. It codes for CASSLDKDRGAEAFF.

The chain is built from TRBV3-1 (or the pseudogene TRBV3-2) and TRBJ1-6, with D maybe TRBD1 (6 bases). The CDR3 is made up of 16 amino acids. CDR1 LGHDT and CDR2 YNNKEL come from the germline V gene (reference sequence). V was cut by 4 bases and J by 7 bases, with 17 bases left in between. The CDR3 region has the DNA TGTGCCAGCAGCCCGACAGGCCGCCCGGCGAATTCACCCCTCCACTTT. Translating gives CASSPTGRPANSPLHF.

This rearrangement joins TRBV27 to TRBJ1-6, with D uncertain. The CDR3 runs 15 residues. Germline lookup yields CDR1 MNHEY and CDR2 SMNVEV (reference sequence). V shed 3 bases and J shed 13 bases, with 19 bases lying between them. The DNA for the CDR3 is TGTGCCAGCAGTTTTATCCTCCCGCTCGGGTTCCCCCTCCACTTT. Protein product: CASSFILPLGFPLHF.

The chain combines TRBV7-9 with TRBJ2-2; no firm D call. The germline V gene has CDR1 SEHNR and CDR2 FQNEAQ (reference sequence). The CDR3 is made up of 16 amino acids. The ends were cut back, 5 bases at V and 0 bases at J, with 13 bases in the middle. CDR3 nucleotides: TGTGCCAGCAGCCATGACTGGGTCACGAACACCGGGGAGCTGTTTTTT. It is translated as CASSHDWVTNTGELFF.

The chain recombines TRBV4-2 with TRBJ2-1; tentatively, D is TRBD2 (6 bases). The CDR3 loop spans 14 amino acids. V gave up 2 bases and J gave up 7 bases, with 12 bases separating them. Looked up from germline, CDR1 is LGHNA and CDR2 is YNFKEQ. CDR3 region: CASSQRRESNEQFF. The CDR3 nucleotides are TGTGCCAGCAGCCAACGGCGGGAATCGAATGAGCAGTTCTTC.

The chain links TRBV19 to TRBJ2-1; 9 bases align to TRBD2. Germline lookup yields CDR1 LNHDA and CDR2 SQIVND (reference sequence). The CDR3 runs to 14 residues. V gave up 9 bases and J gave up 5 bases; unmatched junction bases: 8. CDR3 DNA sequence: TGTGCCAGCAAACATAGCGGGAGAAACAATGAGCAGTTCTTC. This sequence encodes CASKHSGRNNEQFF. Drawing the rest from reference TRBV19 and TRBJ2-1, the complete variable domain is DGGITQSPKYLFRKEGQNVTLSCEQNLNHDAMYWYRQDPGQGLRLIYYSQIVNDFQKGDIAEGYSVSREKKESFPLTVTSAQKNPTAFYLCASKHSGRNNEQFFGPGTRLTVL.

CDR3 residues: CAWGQGLSGNTIYF. CDR3 in DNA: TGTGCCTGGGGCCAGGGCTTATCTGGAAACACCATATATTTT. This chain connects TRBV30 to TRBJ1-3, with D possibly TRBD1 on 5 matching bases. Germline V gene sequence: CDR1 GTSNPN, CDR2 SVGIG (reference sequence). The V and J ends lost 5 bases and 1 base respectively, with 12 bases between them. This CDR3 comprises 14 residues.

CDR3 DNA: TGCGCCAGCAGCTTGAACGCGGGTCGTTCTGGAAACACCATATATTTT. The encoded protein is CASSLNAGRSGNTIYF. The chain carries TRBV5-1 and TRBJ1-3; D unclear. This CDR3 spans 16 amino acids. In germline, CDR1 is SGHRS, CDR2 YFSETQ. V lost 1 base and J 1 base, leaving 12 bases between the germline ends.

CDR3 in amino acids: CASSDPRGRGNYGYTF. The CDR3 DNA is TGTGCCAGCAGTGACCCTCGGGGCAGGGGGAACTATGGCTACACCTTC. The V gene is TRBV6-1, the J gene TRBJ1-2, with 7 bases lining up with TRBD1. The germline gives CDR1 MNHNS, CDR2 SASEGT. V dropped 3 bases and J dropped 2; count of bases not matched to a gene: 9. The CDR3 consists of 16 residues.

V is TRBV30 and J is TRBJ2-2; 9 bases map to TRBD2. The germline CDR1 and CDR2 sequences are GTSNPN and SVGIG (reference sequence). J lost 3 bases, V lost 0 bases, and 5 bases had no gene match. The CDR3 spans 16 residues. The CDR3 protein is CAWSVPLAGYTGELFF. The CDR3 DNA reads TGTGCCTGGAGTGTACCCCTAGCGGGGTACACCGGGGAGCTGTTTTTT.